Each of the 8 T cell receptor beta chains below was sequenced from the same sample in a study of tumor T cells in aggressive B-cell lymphoma. Libraries were prepared by immunoSEQ multiplex PCR; TCRdb keeps only in-frame clonotypes and omits some of them. Here the sample spans about 3,300 clones, approximately 86% being singletons. The specimen sequenced was tumor tissue. The origin of the receptors is an adult with diffuse large B cell lymphoma.

The gene calls are TRBV19 and TRBJ1-1; no reliable D call. Per germline, CDR1 LNHDA and CDR2 SQIVND (reference sequence). CDR3 size: 15 residues. Trimming left V 2 bases short and J 0 bases short, with 10 bases between. CDR3 nucleotides: TGTGCCAGTAGTATAATGGGCAGCATGAACACTGAAGCTTTCTTT. The encoded protein is CASSIMGSMNTEAFF.

The CDR3 spells CASSTVTGAVYNEQFF. Here the CDR3 DNA reads TGTGCCAGTAGTACCGTAACAGGGGCCGTTTACAATGAGCAGTTCTTC. The chain links TRBV19 to TRBJ2-1; 7 nucleotides match TRBD1. V lost 4 bases, J lost 4 bases, and 10 bases stayed unmatched. Germline CDR1 is LNHDA and CDR2 is SQIVND (reference sequence). CDR3 size: 16 residues.

The chain carries TRBV19 and TRBJ1-1; 7 bases are shared with TRBD1. The germline V gene has CDR1 LNHDA and CDR2 SQIVND (reference sequence). V lost 6 bases and J lost 4; bases outside the gene matches: 5. The CDR3 consists of 13 residues. The CDR3 sequence is CASSAQGSTEAFF. In DNA, the CDR3 is TGTGCCAGTAGCGCACAGGGGTCCACTGAAGCTTTCTTT.

This clone appeared a few times. CDR3 coding DNA: TGTGCCACCAGCAGGGCTGGTACTAGTTACGGCCCAGATACGCAGTATTTT. Its protein is CATSRAGTSYGPDTQYF. V gene TRBV15 combines with J gene TRBJ2-3; the D gene is possibly TRBD2 (5 bases). This CDR3 is 17 amino acids long. Looked up from germline, CDR1 is LNHNV and CDR2 is YYDKDF (reference sequence). V lost 3 bases and J lost 4, with 20 bases in between.

The rearrangement uses TRBV5-1 and TRBJ1-1; 7 bases map to TRBD1. The V and J ends lost 6 bases and 4 bases, in that order; junction bases with no gene match: 18. The germline CDR1 and CDR2 sequences are SGHRS and YFSETQ. The CDR3 has 17 amino acids. The CDR3 is CASMMTGRIKTGTEAFF. CDR3 DNA sequence: TGCGCCAGCATGATGACAGGGAGGATCAAAACGGGCACTGAAGCTTTCTTT.

This rearrangement joins TRBV5-1 to TRBJ2-1, with D tentatively TRBD2 (6 bases). From germline, CDR1 is SGHRS and CDR2 YFSETQ. The V gene lost 0 bases and the J gene lost 4 bases, with 11 bases spanning the gap. CDR3 length: 15 residues. Written as DNA, the CDR3 is TGCGCCAGCAGCTTGGCGGGACTGAATTACAATGAGCAGTTCTTC. Amino acid sequence: CASSLAGLNYNEQFF.

The gene calls are TRBV5-4 and TRBJ1-2; tentatively, D is TRBD1 (5 bases). The CDR3 consists of 14 residues. The V end lost 0 bases, the J end lost 3 bases, and 9 bases lay between the germline ends. Germline V lookup: CDR1 SGHNT, CDR2 YYREEE (reference sequence). This chain's CDR3 is CASSLGGRDYGYTF. Written as DNA, the CDR3 is TGTGCCAGCAGCTTGGGCGGCAGGGACTATGGCTACACCTTC.

Points on this clone: One end of the junction fails to match germline, which may point to a read error. The same CDR3 also results from other DNA sequences found in this sample. The genes are TRBV12-5 and TRBJ2-2; D possibly corresponds to TRBD1 (5 bases). CDR3 length equals 13 residues. CDR1 and CDR2 (germline): LGHNT, FRNRAP. CDR3 residues: CASGSRDTGELFF. CDR3 in DNA: TGTGCTAGTGGTTCCAGGGATACCGGAGAGCTGTTTTTT.